The present TCR beta chain was sequenced within a study of cytomegalovirus exposure and HLA in healthy donors. Notes on the study in general: A few chains tied to CMV proved CMV antigen-specific in vitro. For most TCR sequences rarity was the rule, although some public TCRs occurred in many donors. Some TCR beta chains (around 180 of them) were listed as cytomegalovirus-associated.

Germline V gives CDR1 LNHDA, CDR2 SQIVND (reference sequence). The CDR3 runs 13 residues. The V and J ends lost 5 bases and 7 bases respectively, with 14 bases between them. The data were produced by immunoSEQ multiplex PCR, yet TCRdb's version contains in-frame clones alone and is incomplete. The sample lists some 160,000 clones; 88% were seen once. This clone was found a few times. What it binds is not known. The donors were part of the validation cohort, which consisted of about 130 subjects and was separate from the first cohort of hundreds of subjects. The chain couples TRBV19 to TRBJ1-1; D uncertain. Source material: PBMCs. This receptor was obtained from a man younger than 30 in good health and CMV-seronegative. The DNA of the CDR3 is TGTGCCAGTAGTCTAATCCGCCCCGGTGAAGCTTTCTTT. Protein: CASSLIRPGEAFF.